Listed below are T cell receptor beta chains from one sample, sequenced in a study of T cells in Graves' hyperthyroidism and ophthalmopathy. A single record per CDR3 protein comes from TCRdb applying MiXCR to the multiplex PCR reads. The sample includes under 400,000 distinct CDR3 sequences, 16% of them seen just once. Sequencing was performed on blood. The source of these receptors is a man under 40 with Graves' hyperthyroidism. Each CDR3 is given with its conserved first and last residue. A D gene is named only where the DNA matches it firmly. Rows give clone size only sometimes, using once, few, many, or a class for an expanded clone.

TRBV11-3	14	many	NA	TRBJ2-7	CASSYYRGGYEQYF	TGTGCCAGCAGCTATTACAGGGGAGGCTACGAGCAGTACTTC
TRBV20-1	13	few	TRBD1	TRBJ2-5	CSASLGQQETQYF	TGCAGTGCTAGTTTGGGACAGCAAGAGACCCAGTACTTC
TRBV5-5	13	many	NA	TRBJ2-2	CASSLARGGELFF	TGTGCCAGCAGCTTGGCTAGGGGCGGGGAGCTGTTTTTT
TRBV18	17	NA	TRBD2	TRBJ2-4	CASSPETGLAGKNIQYF	TGTGCCAGCTCACCCGAAACGGGACTAGCGGGTAAAAACATTCAGTACTTC
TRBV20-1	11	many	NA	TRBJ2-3	CSARFTDTQYF	TGCAGTGCTAGATTCACAGATACGCAGTATTTT
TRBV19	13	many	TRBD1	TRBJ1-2	CASSTTDRVSYTF	TGTGCCAGTAGTACAACGGACAGGGTCAGCTACACCTTC
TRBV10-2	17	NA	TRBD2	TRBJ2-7	CASLGDSREGRAYEQYF	TGCGCCAGCCTAGGGGATAGCAGGGAGGGAAGGGCGTACGAGCAGTACTTC
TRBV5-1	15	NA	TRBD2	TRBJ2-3	CASSELAGTTDTQYF	TGCGCCAGCAGCGAACTAGCGGGAACCACAGATACGCAGTATTTT
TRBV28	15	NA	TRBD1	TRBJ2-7	CASSSSGTGTSEQYF	TGTGCCAGCAGTTCCTCCGGGACAGGGACCAGCGAGCAGTACTTC
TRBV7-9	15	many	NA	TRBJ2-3	CASSLSFHPPLTQYF	TGTGCCAGCAGCTTATCTTTCCACCCCCCACTTACGCAGTATTTT
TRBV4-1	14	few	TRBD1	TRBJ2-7	CASSQDRGQGRQYF	TGCGCCAGCAGCCAAGACAGGGGGCAGGGAAGGCAGTACTTC
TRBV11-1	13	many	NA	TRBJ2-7	CASSFSPSSEQYF	TGTGCCAGCAGCTTCTCACCCTCCTCCGAGCAGTACTTC
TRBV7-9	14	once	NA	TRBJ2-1	CANSRNEVGHEQFF	TGCGCCAACAGCCGAAATGAGGTGGGGCATGAGCAGTTCTTC
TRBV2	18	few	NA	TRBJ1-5	CASYPRGAGGGDGQPQHF	TGTGCCAGCTACCCGAGGGGTGCCGGAGGAGGGGATGGGCAGCCCCAGCATTTT
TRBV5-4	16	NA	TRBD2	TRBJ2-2	CASSQKTSGPTGELFF	TGTGCCAGCAGCCAAAAGACTAGCGGGCCCACCGGGGAGCTGTTTTTT
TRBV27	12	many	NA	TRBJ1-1	CATRATNTEAFF	TGTGCCACCCGGGCGACTAACACTGAAGCTTTCTTT
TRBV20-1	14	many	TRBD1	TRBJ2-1	CSAPSDRGYNEQFF	TGCAGTGCTCCATCGGACAGGGGTTACAATGAGCAGTTCTTC
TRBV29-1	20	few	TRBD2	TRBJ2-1	CSVEVGTGTSGFLNYNEQFF	TGCAGCGTTGAAGTGGGAACCGGGACTAGCGGGTTCCTCAACTACAATGAGCAGTTCTTC
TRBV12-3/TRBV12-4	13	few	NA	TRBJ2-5	CASSPLERETQYF	TGTGCCAGCAGTCCACTGGAGAGGGAGACCCAGTACTTC
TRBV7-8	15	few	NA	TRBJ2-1	CASSSQRQGRGEQFF	TGTGCCAGCAGCTCACAAAGACAGGGCCGGGGGGAGCAGTTCTTC
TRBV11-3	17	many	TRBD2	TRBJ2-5	CASSFSQGLAGAETQYF	TGTGCCAGCAGCTTTTCCCAGGGACTAGCGGGAGCGGAGACCCAGTACTTC
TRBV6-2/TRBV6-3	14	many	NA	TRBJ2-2	CASSDSSNTGELFF	TGTGCCAGCAGTGACAGTTCGAACACCGGGGAGCTGTTTTTT
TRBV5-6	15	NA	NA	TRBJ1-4	CASSWLGAGVEKLFF	TGTGCCAGCAGCTGGCTCGGGGCGGGTGTTGAAAAACTGTTTTTT
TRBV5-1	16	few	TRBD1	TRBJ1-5	CASSLGTGGGNQPQHF	TGCGCCAGCAGCTTGGGGACAGGGGGTGGTAATCAGCCCCAGCATTTT
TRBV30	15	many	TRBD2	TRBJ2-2	CAWNSGRAGTGELFF	TGTGCCTGGAATTCCGGGAGGGCTGGTACCGGGGAGCTGTTTTTT
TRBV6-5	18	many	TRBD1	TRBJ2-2	CASSYSIAGTGYTGELFF	TGTGCCAGCAGTTACTCGATAGCAGGGACAGGCTACACCGGGGAGCTGTTTTTT
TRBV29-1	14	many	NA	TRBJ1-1	CSVRHTFQISAAFF	TGCAGCGTTCGGCACACGTTTCAGATTTCCGCAGCTTTCTTT